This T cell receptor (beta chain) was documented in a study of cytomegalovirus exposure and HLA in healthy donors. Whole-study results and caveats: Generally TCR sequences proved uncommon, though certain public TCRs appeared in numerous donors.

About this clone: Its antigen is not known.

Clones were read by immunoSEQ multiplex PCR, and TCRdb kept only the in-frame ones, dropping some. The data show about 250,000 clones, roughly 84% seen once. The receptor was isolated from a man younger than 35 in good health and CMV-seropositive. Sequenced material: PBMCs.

The CDR3 nucleotides are TGTGCCAGCAGTTTATCGGTGGGGTGGGCAGCGGGAGAGATTAATGAGCAGTTCTTC. Its protein is CASSLSVGWAAGEINEQFF. The chain carries TRBV27 and TRBJ2-1, with 8 bases fitting TRBD2. CDR1 and CDR2 from the germline V gene are MNHEY and SMNVEV (reference sequence). The CDR3 has 19 amino acids. The trim removed 0 bases at V and 7 bases at J, leaving 17 bases unmatched.